This is a list of T cell receptor beta chains from one sample in a study of T-cell memory formation after mild COVID-19. In TCRdb, the 5' RACE reads were re-called with MiXCR into one record per CDR3 protein. The data show hundreds of thousands of distinct CDR3 sequences, 20% to 25% seen once. Input material: PBMCs or a T cell subset sorted from them (not recorded which). These receptors were collected from an adult woman who had mild COVID-19 (a few samples of this study predate the infection). Cell type and time point are not known. Each CDR3 is given without its conserved first and last residue. A D gene is named only where the DNA matches it firmly. For some rows the clone size is stated as once, few or many, or as a class when expanded; others skip it.

>TRBJ1-2|NA|few|TRBV20-1
SASRQLNYGYT
>TRBJ2-3|TRBD2|NA|TRBV4-1
ASSHGLAGAGTQY
>TRBJ2-7|NA|few|TRBV30
AWNFGQIYEQY
>TRBJ2-7|NA|NA|TRBV28
ASSWAAYEQY
>TRBJ1-2|NA|few|TRBV6-2/TRBV6-3
ASSGRTNYGYT
>TRBJ2-2|TRBD1|NA|TRBV27
ASSAGTGGFGELF
>TRBJ2-2|TRBD2|few|TRBV7-6
ASSSGLVRGSGELF
>TRBJ2-1|NA|few|TRBV19
ASKLSSSYNEQF
>TRBJ2-3|NA|NA|TRBV10-3
AISESKGKGPDTQY
>TRBJ2-3|TRBD1|few|TRBV6-2/TRBV6-3
ASSFSGTATDTQY
>TRBJ1-2|TRBD1|NA|TRBV2
ASSDQGAYVYGYT
>TRBJ2-7|NA|NA|TRBV6-5
ASSYIGYEQY
>TRBJ2-5|TRBD1|few|TRBV6-2/TRBV6-3
ASSGTGGGTQY
>TRBJ1-5|TRBD1|many|TRBV12-3/TRBV12-4
ASRSRQGANQPQH
>TRBJ2-1|NA|few|TRBV12-3/TRBV12-4
ASNTHVLPSAYNEQF
>TRBJ2-1|TRBD1|NA|TRBV12-3/TRBV12-4
ASSPGQGIIWQF
>TRBJ1-6|TRBD1|NA|TRBV7-6
ASSRSGQGNSPLH